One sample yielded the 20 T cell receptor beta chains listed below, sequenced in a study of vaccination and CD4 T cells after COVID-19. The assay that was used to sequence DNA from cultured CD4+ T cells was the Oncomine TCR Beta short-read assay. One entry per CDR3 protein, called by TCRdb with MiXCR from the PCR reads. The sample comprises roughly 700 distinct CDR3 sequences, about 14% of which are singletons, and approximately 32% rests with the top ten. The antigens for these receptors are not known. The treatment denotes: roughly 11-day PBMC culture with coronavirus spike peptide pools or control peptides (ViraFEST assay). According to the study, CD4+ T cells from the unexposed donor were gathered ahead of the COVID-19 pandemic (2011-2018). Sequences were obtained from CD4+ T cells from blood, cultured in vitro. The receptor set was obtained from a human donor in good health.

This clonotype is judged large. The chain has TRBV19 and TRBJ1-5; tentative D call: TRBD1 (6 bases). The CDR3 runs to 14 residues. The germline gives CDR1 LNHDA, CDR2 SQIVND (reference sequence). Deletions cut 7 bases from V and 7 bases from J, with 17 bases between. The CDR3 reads CASTPRDTGQPQHF. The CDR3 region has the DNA TGTGCCAGTACCCCCCGGGACACGGGACAGCCCCAGCATTTT.

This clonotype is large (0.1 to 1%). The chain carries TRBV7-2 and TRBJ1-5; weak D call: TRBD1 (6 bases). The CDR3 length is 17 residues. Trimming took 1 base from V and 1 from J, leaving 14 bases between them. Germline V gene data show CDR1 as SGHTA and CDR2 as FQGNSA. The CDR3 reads CASSLGGGLRSNQPQHF. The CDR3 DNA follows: TGTGCCAGCAGCTTAGGCGGGGGGCTTAGAAGCAATCAGCCCCAGCATTTT. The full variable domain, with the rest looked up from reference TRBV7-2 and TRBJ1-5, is GAGVSQSPSNKVTEKGKDVELRCDPISGHTALYWYRQSLGQGLEFLIYFQGNSAPDKSGLPSDRFSAERTGGSVSTLTIQRTQQEDSAVYLCASSLGGGLRSNQPQHFGDGTRLSIL.

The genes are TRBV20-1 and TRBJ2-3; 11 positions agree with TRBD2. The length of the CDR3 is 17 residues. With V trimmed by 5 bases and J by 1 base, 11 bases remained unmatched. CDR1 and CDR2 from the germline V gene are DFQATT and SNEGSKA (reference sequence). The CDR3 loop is CSALIAGGVGGTDTQYF. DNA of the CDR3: TGCAGTGCTCTTATAGCGGGGGGGGTCGGGGGCACAGATACGCAGTATTTT.

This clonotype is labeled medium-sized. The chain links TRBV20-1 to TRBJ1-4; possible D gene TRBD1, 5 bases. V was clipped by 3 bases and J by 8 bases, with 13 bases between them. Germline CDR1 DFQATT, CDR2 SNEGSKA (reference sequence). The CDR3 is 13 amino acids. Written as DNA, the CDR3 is TGCAGTGCTAGGAGGGGATTCGGGGAAAAACTGTTTTTT. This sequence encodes CSARRGFGEKLFF.

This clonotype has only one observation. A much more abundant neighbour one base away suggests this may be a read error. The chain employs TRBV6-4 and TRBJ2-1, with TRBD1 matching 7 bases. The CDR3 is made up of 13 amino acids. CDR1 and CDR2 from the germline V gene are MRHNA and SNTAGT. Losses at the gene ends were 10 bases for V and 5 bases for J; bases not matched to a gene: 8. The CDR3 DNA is TGTGCCAACAGCGACAGGGACAACAATGAGCAGTTCTTC. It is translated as CANSDRDNNEQFF.

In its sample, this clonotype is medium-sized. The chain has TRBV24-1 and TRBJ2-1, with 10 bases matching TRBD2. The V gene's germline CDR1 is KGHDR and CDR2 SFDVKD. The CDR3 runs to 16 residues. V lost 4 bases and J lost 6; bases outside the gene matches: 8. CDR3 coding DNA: TGTGCCACCAGTGACTCTCTAGCGGGAGCGGGCAATGAGCAGTTCTTC. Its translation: CATSDSLAGAGNEQFF.

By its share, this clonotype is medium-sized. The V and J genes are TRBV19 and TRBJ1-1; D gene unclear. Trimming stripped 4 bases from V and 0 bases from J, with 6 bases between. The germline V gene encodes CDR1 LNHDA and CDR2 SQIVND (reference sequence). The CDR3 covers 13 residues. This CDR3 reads CASSTAMNTEAFF. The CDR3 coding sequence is TGTGCCAGTAGTACTGCCATGAACACTGAAGCTTTCTTT.

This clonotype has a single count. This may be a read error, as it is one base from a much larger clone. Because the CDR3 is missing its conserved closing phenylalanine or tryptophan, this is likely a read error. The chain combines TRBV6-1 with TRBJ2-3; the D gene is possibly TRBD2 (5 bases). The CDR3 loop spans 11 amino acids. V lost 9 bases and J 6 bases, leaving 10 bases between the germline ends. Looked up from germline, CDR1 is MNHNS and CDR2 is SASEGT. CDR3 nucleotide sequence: TGTGCCAGTAAGCGGTGGGATACGCAGTATTCT. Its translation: CASKRWDTQYS.

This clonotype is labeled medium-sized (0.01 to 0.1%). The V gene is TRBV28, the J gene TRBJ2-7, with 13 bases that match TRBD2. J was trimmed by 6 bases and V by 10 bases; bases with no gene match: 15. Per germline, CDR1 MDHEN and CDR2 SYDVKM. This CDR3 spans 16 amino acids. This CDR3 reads CANVWGLAGFKVEQYF. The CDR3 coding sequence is TGTGCCAACGTATGGGGACTAGCGGGATTCAAGGTCGAGCAGTACTTC.

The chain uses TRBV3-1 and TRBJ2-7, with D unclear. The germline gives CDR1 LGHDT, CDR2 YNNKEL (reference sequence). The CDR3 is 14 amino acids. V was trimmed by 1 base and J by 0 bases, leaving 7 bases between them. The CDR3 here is CASSQGRNSYEQYF. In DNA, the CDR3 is TGTGCCAGCAGCCAAGGTAGGAACTCCTACGAGCAGTACTTC.

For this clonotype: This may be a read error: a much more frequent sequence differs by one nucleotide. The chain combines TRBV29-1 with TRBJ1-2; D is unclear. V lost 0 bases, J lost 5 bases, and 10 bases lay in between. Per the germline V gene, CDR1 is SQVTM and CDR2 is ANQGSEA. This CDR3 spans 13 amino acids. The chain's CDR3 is CSVEDPKAYGYTF. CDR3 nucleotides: TGCAGCGTTGAAGATCCTAAAGCGTATGGCTACACCTTC.

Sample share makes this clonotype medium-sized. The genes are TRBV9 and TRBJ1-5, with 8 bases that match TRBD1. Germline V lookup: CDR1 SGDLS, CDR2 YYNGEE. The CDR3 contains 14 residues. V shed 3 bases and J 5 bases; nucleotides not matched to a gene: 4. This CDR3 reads CASSATGEYQPQHF. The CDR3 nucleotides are TGTGCCAGCAGCGCGACAGGGGAGTATCAGCCCCAGCATTTT.

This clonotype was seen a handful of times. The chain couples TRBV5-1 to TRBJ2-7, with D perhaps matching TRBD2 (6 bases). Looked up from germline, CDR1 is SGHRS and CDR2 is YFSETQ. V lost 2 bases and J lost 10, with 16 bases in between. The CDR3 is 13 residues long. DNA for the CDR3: TGCGCCAGCAGCTTCCCGGGGCGCGGGGAACAGTACTTC. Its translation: CASSFPGRGEQYF.

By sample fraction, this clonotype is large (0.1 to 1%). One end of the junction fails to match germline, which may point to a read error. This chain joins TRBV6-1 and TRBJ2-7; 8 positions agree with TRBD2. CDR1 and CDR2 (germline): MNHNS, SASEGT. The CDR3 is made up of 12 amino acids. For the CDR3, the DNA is TGTGCCAGCAGTAGGACTAGCTTGCCCTTCGTATTC. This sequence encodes CASSRTSLPFVF.

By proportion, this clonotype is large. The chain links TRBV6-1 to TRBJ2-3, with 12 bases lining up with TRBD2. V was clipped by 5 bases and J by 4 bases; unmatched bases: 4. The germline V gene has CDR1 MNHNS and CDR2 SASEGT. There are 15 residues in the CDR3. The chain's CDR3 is CASSRTSGMADTQYF. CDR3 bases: TGTGCCAGCAGTCGGACTAGCGGGATGGCAGATACGCAGTATTTT.

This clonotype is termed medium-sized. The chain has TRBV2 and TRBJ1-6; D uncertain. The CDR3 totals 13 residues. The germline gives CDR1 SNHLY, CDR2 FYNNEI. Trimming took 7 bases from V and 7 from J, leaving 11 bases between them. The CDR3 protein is CASTLESNSPLHF. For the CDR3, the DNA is TGTGCCAGCACCCTAGAGTCCAATTCACCCCTCCACTTT.

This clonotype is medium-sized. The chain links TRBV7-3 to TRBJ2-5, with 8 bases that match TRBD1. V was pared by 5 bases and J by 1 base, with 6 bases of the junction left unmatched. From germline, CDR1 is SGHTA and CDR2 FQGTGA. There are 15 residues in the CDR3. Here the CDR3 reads CASSPQGAPQETQYF. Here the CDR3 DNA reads TGTGCCAGCAGCCCCCAGGGGGCCCCCCAAGAGACCCAGTACTTC.

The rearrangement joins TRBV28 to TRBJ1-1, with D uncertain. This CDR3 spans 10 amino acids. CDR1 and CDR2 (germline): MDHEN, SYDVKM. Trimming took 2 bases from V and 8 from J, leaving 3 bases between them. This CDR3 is CASSLGEAFF. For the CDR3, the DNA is TGTGCCAGCAGTTTAGGAGAAGCTTTCTTT. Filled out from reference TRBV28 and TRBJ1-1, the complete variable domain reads DVKVTQSSRYLVKRTGEKVFLECVQDMDHENMFWYRQDPGLGLRLIYFSYDVKMKEKGDIPEGYSVSREKKERFSLILESASTNQTSMYLCASSLGEAFFGQGTRLTVV.

CDR3 protein: CASSFSLPGLAGPGELFF. DNA for the CDR3: TGTGCCAGCAGTTTTTCCCTCCCGGGACTAGCGGGCCCCGGGGAGCTGTTTTTT. The chain links TRBV28 to TRBJ2-2; 12 nucleotides agree with TRBD2. V was pared by 3 bases and J by 6 bases, with 11 bases of the junction left unmatched. This CDR3 spans 18 amino acids. CDR1 and CDR2 from the germline V gene are MDHEN and SYDVKM.

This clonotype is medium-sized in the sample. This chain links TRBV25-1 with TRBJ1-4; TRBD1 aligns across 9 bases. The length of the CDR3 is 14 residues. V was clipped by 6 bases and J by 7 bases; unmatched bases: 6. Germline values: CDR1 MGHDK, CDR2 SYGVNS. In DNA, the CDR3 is TGTGCCAGCAGCGCGGGACAGGGCGGTGAAAAACTGTTTTTT. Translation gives CASSAGQGGEKLFF.